What follows describes a single T cell receptor beta chain. What it binds is unknown. Time point denoted: pre-treatment sample, taken before nivolumab and TIL therapy. Tumor tissue came from excised metastases, mostly pleural nodules or supraclavicular lymph nodes. Stage 4 NSCLC adults joined between 2017 and January 2020. The data belong to a study of TIL therapy for anti-PD-1-resistant metastatic lung cancer. About the study: Four tumors were EGFR-mutant and two were ALK-rearranged.

Findings and limits, study-wide: This highly selected cohort may not generalize to typical lung cancer patients.

Sequencing used immunoSEQ v3. The protocol was immunoSEQ multiplex PCR, while the TCRdb copy is restricted to in-frame clones and leaves out a portion. The table includes about 50,000 clones, 55% to 75% detected once. Per the germline V gene, CDR1 is LNHDA and CDR2 is SQIVND (reference sequence). V lost 4 bases and J 3 bases, leaving 15 bases between the germline ends. The CDR3 contains 15 residues. This chain joins TRBV19 and TRBJ1-1, with D uncertain. The receptor comes from a person between 25 and 80 years old with non-small cell lung cancer. This specimen consisted of tumor tissue, obtained at baseline. For the CDR3, the DNA is TGTGCCAGTAGTAATAGGGCGAGGGCGTACACTGAAGCTTTCTTT. Its translation: CASSNRARAYTEAFF.